Listed here is a single T cell receptor beta chain. Its target is not known. These data come from a study of CD4 T cells in relation to SARS-CoV-2 and coronaviruses. The wider study: The restricting HLA molecule for shared crossreactive spike epitopes was mapped.

J gave up 9 bases and V 5 bases, and 7 bases lay outside the gene matches. The germline V gene encodes CDR1 MNHEY and CDR2 SVGAGI. There are 13 residues in the CDR3. Data came from immunoSEQ multiplex PCR; TCRdb stores just in-frame clones and leaves some out. The table has around 62,000 clones, about 95% seen once. Study results and caveats: In around 67% of donors, memory CD4+ clonotypes crossrecognized SARS-CoV-2 and at least one common cold coronavirus spike. No crossreactivity against non-spike viral proteins was tested here.

CD4+ T cells from unexposed donors were obtained before the COVID-19 pandemic (2011-2018). Cryopreserved PBMCs were CD4-enriched, then split into naive and memory cells. Sequenced: naive CD4+ T cells from PBMCs. Subset: naive CD4+ T cells isolated by negative enrichment. The chain has TRBV6-5 and TRBJ2-1; 7 bases are a match to TRBD2. This TCR was recovered from a human donor in good health. CDR3 nucleotides: TGTGCCAGCAGTCGGACTAGGGGTCCTGAGCAGTTCTTC. Translation gives CASSRTRGPEQFF.